This T cell receptor beta chain derives from a study of blood T cell repertoires in COVID-19. About the research overall: Donors in the United States, Italy and Spain gave samples during acute or convalescent COVID-19. The cDNA or gDNA used as material had been derived from T cells, B-cell-depleted T cells, or PBMCs.

CDR3 length equals 15 residues. V was clipped by 3 bases and J by 4 bases; unmatched bases: 4. CDR1 and CDR2 from the germline V gene are SNHLY and FYNNEI. During active infection, Seattle patients enrolled and were then monitored through disease. Original processing methods: Using reference gene primer amplification, nucleated cell counts were estimated. Assay: immunoSEQ multiplex PCR; the TCRdb copy retains only in-frame clones and omits some. That table furnishes V, J and clone size, whereas the DNA furnished D and trimming. The table has fewer than 500,000 clones, around 90% seen once; the top ten hold around 0.92%.

Sample: peripheral blood. The chain carries TRBV2 and TRBJ1-2; TRBD1 matches at 11 bases. This TCR came from a man aged 18-30 years with COVID-19, enrolled during active disease. CDR3 protein: CASSEGQGGGYGYTF. CDR3 nucleotide sequence: TGTGCCAGCAGTGAGGGACAGGGGGGAGGCTATGGCTACACCTTC.